This entry lists 28 T cell receptor beta chains sequenced from one sample in a study of graft-versus-host responses after intestinal transplantation. Graft tissue processing released intraepithelial and lamina propria lymphocytes. Generated by immunoSEQ multiplex PCR, the TCRdb table keeps only in-frame clones and is missing some. There are approximately 7,000 clones in the sample; 68% occur only once, and roughly 5.3% lies in the top ten. The specimen comprised ileum tissue, sampled roughly 50 days after transplant. Every receptor here comes from a human patient who received an intestinal transplant, so some T cells may come from the graft donor.

The chain joins TRBV7-8 to TRBJ2-1; D is unclear. The germline CDR1 and CDR2 sequences are SGHVS and FQNEAQ. V was cut by 2 bases and J by 4 bases, with 24 bases left in between. The CDR3 contains 19 residues. The CDR3 nucleotides are TGTGCCAGCAGCTTAATCCCTCCGTCGGGTGTCCCTCCATACAATGAGCAGTTCTTC. Translated, it gives CASSLIPPSGVPPYNEQFF.

This chain uses TRBV27 with TRBJ2-2; TRBD1 matches 10 bases. The ends lost 1 base at V and 5 bases at J; junction bases unmatched: 13. This CDR3 comprises 19 residues. The germline gives CDR1 MNHEY, CDR2 SMNVEV (reference sequence). This CDR3 reads CASSLYFGGQGRLTGELFF. As DNA, the CDR3 is TGTGCCAGCAGTTTATATTTCGGGGGACAGGGGAGGCTGACCGGGGAGCTGTTTTTT.

The chain joins TRBV5-6 to TRBJ1-6; possibly TRBD1 for D (6 bases). Trimming took off 4 bases at V and 8 bases at J, with 16 bases between the two ends. The CDR3 runs 15 residues. CDR1 is SGHDT and CDR2 is YYEEEE in the germline V gene. The CDR3 sequence is CASSATGFPYSPLHF. CDR3 sequence (DNA): TGTGCCAGCAGCGCCACAGGGTTCCCCTATTCACCCCTCCACTTT.

The CDR3 protein is CASSSFGRGVDEQYV. CDR3 DNA sequence: TGTGCCAGCAGCTCATTTGGCAGGGGGGTCGACGAGCAGTACGTC. The rearrangement uses TRBV7-2 and TRBJ2-7; TRBD1 is a possible D gene (7 bases). The length of the CDR3 is 15 residues. V was clipped by 4 bases and J by 5 bases, with 18 bases between them. Germline V gives CDR1 SGHTA, CDR2 FQGNSA.

A few counts support this clone. V is TRBV5-1 and J is TRBJ2-3, with 10 bases that match TRBD2. The CDR3 consists of 15 residues. Germline values: CDR1 SGHRS, CDR2 YFSETQ. The ends lost 0 bases at V and 4 bases at J; junction bases unmatched: 2. The CDR3 protein is CASSLAAGGADTQYF. CDR3 sequence (DNA): TGCGCCAGCAGCTTGGCAGCGGGGGGGGCAGATACGCAGTATTTT.

This clone was counted only a few times. The chain joins TRBV5-1 to TRBJ2-3, with TRBD2 matching 14 bases. V was pared by 2 bases and J by 7 bases, with 15 bases of the junction left unmatched. The CDR3 length is 19 residues. Germline V lookup: CDR1 SGHRS, CDR2 YFSETQ. DNA for the CDR3: TGCGCCAGCAGCTTTTCCGGACTAGCGGGGGGCCGGGGTTCCCATACGCAGTATTTT. Protein sequence: CASSFSGLAGGRGSHTQYF.

This chain links TRBV28 with TRBJ1-2; 7 bases align to TRBD1. Germline trimming cut 11 bases from V and 7 bases from J; bases unmatched to any gene: 13. CDR1 MDHEN and CDR2 SYDVKM come from the germline V gene. The CDR3 totals 13 residues. The CDR3 DNA follows: TGTGCCGCCTGGGACAGAGATAGTGGTGGCTACACCTTC. Protein: CAAWDRDSGGYTF.

This clone has just a few counts. The sample contains more than one DNA sequence encoding this CDR3. The chain has TRBV18 and TRBJ1-5; 8 bases match TRBD1. The CDR3 is made up of 12 amino acids. V lost 5 bases to trimming and J lost 6 bases; unmatched junction nucleotides: 0. CDR1 and CDR2 (germline): KGHSH, LQKENI. Written as DNA, the CDR3 is TGTGCCAGCTCAGACAGGGGTCAGCCCCAGCATTTT. Residues: CASSDRGQPQHF.

The chain couples TRBV5-1 to TRBJ2-5, with TRBD1 as a possible D gene (6 bases). With 4 bases removed from V and 1 base from J, the gap between germline ends came to 11 bases. Germline lookup yields CDR1 SGHRS and CDR2 YFSETQ. There are 14 residues in the CDR3. CDR3 in amino acids: CASSTDRLQETQYF. DNA of the CDR3: TGCGCCAGCAGCACCGACAGGCTCCAAGAGACCCAGTACTTC.

There are a few counts of this clone. This rearrangement joins TRBV28 to TRBJ2-5; possibly TRBD2 for D (6 bases). CDR3 length: 14 amino acids. The germline V gene encodes CDR1 MDHEN and CDR2 SYDVKM. Trimming left V 5 bases short and J 0 bases short, with 10 bases between. The CDR3 reads CASSAWRDQETQYF. The CDR3 nucleotides read TGTGCCAGCAGTGCCTGGAGGGACCAAGAGACCCAGTACTTC.

The chain is built from TRBV2 and TRBJ2-5; D is perhaps TRBD1 (5 bases). The CDR3 has 15 amino acids. Germline V gives CDR1 SNHLY, CDR2 FYNNEI. V was trimmed by 1 base and J by 2 bases, leaving 11 bases between them. CDR3 sequence reads: CASSEDRIGQETQYF. CDR3 bases: TGTGCCAGCAGTGAAGACAGGATCGGACAAGAGACCCAGTACTTC.

The chain carries TRBV9 and TRBJ2-3; 10 bases are a match to TRBD2. From germline, CDR1 is SGDLS and CDR2 YYNGEE. V shed 0 bases, J shed 0 bases, and the junction held 7 bases outside the gene matches. CDR3 length equals 18 residues. This CDR3 reads CASSVGTSGVTSTDTQYF. DNA for the CDR3: TGTGCCAGCAGCGTAGGTACTAGCGGGGTGACTAGCACAGATACGCAGTATTTT.

The CDR3 loop is CASSPPLAGGPWETQYF. The CDR3 region has the DNA TGTGCCAGCAGTCCCCCCCTAGCGGGGGGGCCGTGGGAGACCCAGTACTTC. The genes are TRBV2 and TRBJ2-5; 12 positions match TRBD2. Trimming at V came to 5 bases and at J to 5 bases, leaving 12 bases not matched to a gene. This CDR3 has 17 residues. The germline V gene has CDR1 SNHLY and CDR2 FYNNEI.

The chain uses TRBV28 and TRBJ2-3; TRBD2 matches at 11 bases. J lost 1 base, V lost 3 bases, and 3 bases had no gene match. Germline CDR1 is MDHEN and CDR2 is SYDVKM. The CDR3 sequence is 16 residues long. As DNA, the CDR3 is TGTGCCAGCAGTTTTTTGACTAGCGGGGGCACAGATACGCAGTATTTT. Translating gives CASSFLTSGGTDTQYF.

V is TRBV4-2 and J is TRBJ2-4; 7 bases line up with TRBD1. The V segment lost 5 bases and the J segment 0 bases; nucleotides outside the gene matches: 10. From germline, CDR1 is LGHNA and CDR2 YNFKEQ. The CDR3 has 17 residues. CDR3 loop: CASSFIVQGLAKNIQYF. CDR3 nucleotide sequence: TGTGCCAGCAGCTTTATAGTACAGGGGCTAGCCAAAAACATTCAGTACTTC.

This clone has just a few counts. The same CDR3 can be traced to other DNA sequences in this sample. The chain joins TRBV28 to TRBJ1-6; 7 nucleotides align to TRBD1. Germline V CDR1 and CDR2: MDHEN, SYDVKM. With 3 bases clipped from V and 0 bases from J, the junction kept 2 bases outside the gene matches. CDR3 length: 16 residues. Here the CDR3 reads CASSFRGSSYNSPLHF. CDR3 in DNA: TGTGCCAGCAGTTTCAGGGGGAGCTCCTATAATTCACCCCTCCACTTT.

This clone is large within its sample. This chain joins TRBV15 and TRBJ1-3; D call uncertain. Per germline, CDR1 LNHNV and CDR2 YYDKDF (reference sequence). The CDR3 totals 15 residues. The V and J ends lost 0 bases and 3 bases respectively, with 9 bases between them. DNA for the CDR3: TGTGCCACCAGCAGAGATGGGCAGTTTGGAAACACCATATATTTT. Translated, it gives CATSRDGQFGNTIYF.

The chain recombines TRBV29-1 with TRBJ2-3; no reliable D call. There are 15 residues in the CDR3. The germline CDR1 and CDR2 sequences are SQVTM and ANQGSEA. V lost 0 bases, J lost 5 bases, and 15 bases lay in between. The CDR3 sequence: CSVEEGFASRDTQYF. The CDR3 bases are TGCAGCGTTGAAGAGGGCTTCGCGTCGAGAGATACGCAGTATTTT.

V and J are TRBV7-3 and TRBJ1-1, with D possibly TRBD1 on 6 matching bases. The CDR3 contains 14 residues. Deletions cut 2 bases from V and 5 bases from J, with 12 bases between. Germline-derived CDR1 and CDR2 are SGHTA and FQGTGA. CDR3 sequence: CASSLGGGRTEAFF. DNA for the CDR3: TGTGCCAGCAGCTTAGGGGGGGGCAGGACTGAAGCTTTCTTT.

This clone occurred a few times. The rearrangement joins TRBV2 to TRBJ2-1, with a possible D match to TRBD2 (6 bases). V lost 5 bases to trimming and J lost 0 bases, with 14 bases between them. CDR3 size: 16 residues. CDR1 and CDR2 (germline): SNHLY, FYNNEI. In DNA, the CDR3 is TGTGCCAGCAGTCCCCTTAGCGGTAGCTCCTACAATGAGCAGTTCTTC. The encoded protein is CASSPLSGSSYNEQFF.

This clone was seen just once. The rearrangement uses TRBV4-1 and TRBJ2-2; the match to TRBD2 covers 10 bases. V trimming: 1 base; J trimming: 5 bases; junction bases outside the gene matches: 10. Looked up from germline, CDR1 is MGHRA and CDR2 is YSYEKL. The CDR3 contains 18 residues. In DNA form, the CDR3 reads TGCGCCAGCAGCCAAGGAGTTCCTAGCGGGGGACTAACCGGGGAGCTGTTTTTT. Translation: CASSQGVPSGGLTGELFF.

This clone was observed a single time. The rearrangement links TRBV7-6 to TRBJ2-1, with D possibly being TRBD1 (5 bases). The CDR3 length is 13 residues. Trimming removed 5 bases at V and 6 bases at J, with 11 bases between. Germline CDR1 reads SGHVS; CDR2 reads FNYEAQ. Written as DNA, the CDR3 is TGTGCCAGCAGCCGCGACAGTCCCAATGAGCAGTTCTTC. Encoded protein: CASSRDSPNEQFF. Full variable domain (missing parts from reference TRBV7-6 and TRBJ2-1): GAGVSQSPRYKVTKRGQDVALRCDPISGHVSLYWYRQALGQGPEFLTYFNYEAQQDKSGLPNDRFSAERPEGSISTLTIQRTEQRDSAMYRCASSRDSPNEQFFGPGTRLTVL.

The chain carries TRBV6-5 and TRBJ2-5; D is ambiguous. CDR1 and CDR2 from the germline V gene are MNHEY and SVGAGI. The CDR3 is 13 residues long. Trimming shortened V by 8 bases and J by 1 base, and 11 bases separated the two germline ends. The CDR3 coding sequence is TGTGCCAGCGGCGGAAGTGTCCAAGAGACCCAGTACTTC. Protein sequence: CASGGSVQETQYF.

This clone was detected once. The V gene is TRBV15, the J gene TRBJ2-5; D perhaps matches TRBD2 (5 bases). This CDR3 is 14 amino acids long. The germline CDR1 and CDR2 sequences are LNHNV and YYDKDF (reference sequence). V shed 1 base and J shed 5 bases, with 11 bases lying between them. The CDR3 region is CATSRVSVGETQYF. CDR3 in DNA: TGTGCCACCAGCAGAGTTAGCGTCGGGGAGACCCAGTACTTC.

In its sample, this clone ranks as medium-sized. This sequence joins TRBV6-4 and TRBJ1-5, with 8 nucleotides matching TRBD1. The CDR3 extends over 15 amino acids. From germline, CDR1 is MRHNA and CDR2 SNTAGT. Unmatched junction bases numbered 9, after V lost 6 bases and J lost 5 bases. For the CDR3, the DNA is TGTGCCAGCAGACCCCGGACAGGGTGGTATCAGCCCCAGCATTTT. This translates into CASRPRTGWYQPQHF.

The gene calls are TRBV7-2 and TRBJ2-4; no clear D. With 6 bases removed from V and 8 bases from J, the gap between germline ends came to 20 bases. The V gene's germline CDR1 is SGHTA and CDR2 FQGNSA. The CDR3 length is 15 residues. The CDR3 spells CASSTEKNAIHIQYF. CDR3 nucleotides: TGTGCCAGCAGTACGGAGAAAAATGCGATACACATTCAGTACTTC. Variable domain in full (rest from reference TRBV7-2 and TRBJ2-4): GAGVSQSPSNKVTEKGKDVELRCDPISGHTALYWYRQSLGQGLEFLIYFQGNSAPDKSGLPSDRFSAERTGGSVSTLTIQRTQQEDSAVYLCASSTEKNAIHIQYFGAGTRLSVL.

Concerning this clone: The junction differs from germline at one of its ends, possibly a read error. This rearrangement joins TRBV7-7 to TRBJ2-2; D uncertain. From germline, CDR1 is SSHAT and CDR2 FNYEAQ (reference sequence). The CDR3 has 13 residues. The CDR3 region is CASSLAFTGELFF. The CDR3 DNA sequence: TGTGCTAGCAGCTTAGCCTTCACCGGGGAGCTGTTTTTT.

The chain has TRBV6-5 and TRBJ1-4; 7 bases agree with TRBD1. Germline V lookup: CDR1 MNHEY, CDR2 SVGAGI. The V gene end was trimmed by 6 bases and the J gene end by 1 base; junction bases not matched to a gene: 5. This CDR3 spans 15 amino acids. The CDR3 loop reads CASSRDSLTNEKLFF. The DNA for the CDR3 is TGTGCCAGCAGCCGGGACAGCTTAACTAATGAAAAACTGTTTTTT.